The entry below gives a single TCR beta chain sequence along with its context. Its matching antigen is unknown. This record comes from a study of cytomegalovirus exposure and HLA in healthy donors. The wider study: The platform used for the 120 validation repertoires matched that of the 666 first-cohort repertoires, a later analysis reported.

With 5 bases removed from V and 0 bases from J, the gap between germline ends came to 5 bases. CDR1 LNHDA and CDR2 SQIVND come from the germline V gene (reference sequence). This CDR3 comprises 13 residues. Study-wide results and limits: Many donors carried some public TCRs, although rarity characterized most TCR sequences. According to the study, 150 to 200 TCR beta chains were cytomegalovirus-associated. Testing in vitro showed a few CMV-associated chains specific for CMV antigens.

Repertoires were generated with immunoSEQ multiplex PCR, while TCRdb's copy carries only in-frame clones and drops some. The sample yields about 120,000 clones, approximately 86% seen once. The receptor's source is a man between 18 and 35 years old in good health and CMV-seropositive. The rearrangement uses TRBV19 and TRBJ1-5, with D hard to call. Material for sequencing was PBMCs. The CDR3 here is CASSSSSNQPQHF. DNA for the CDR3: TGTGCCAGTAGTTCGAGTAGCAATCAGCCCCAGCATTTT. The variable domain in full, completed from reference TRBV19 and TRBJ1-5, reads DGGITQSPKYLFRKEGQNVTLSCEQNLNHDAMYWYRQDPGQGLRLIYYSQIVNDFQKGDIAEGYSVSREKKESFPLTVTSAQKNPTAFYLCASSSSSNQPQHFGDGTRLSIL.